This T cell receptor (beta chain) was recorded in a study of blood T cell repertoires in COVID-19. Study-level information: Sources were T cells, B-cell-depleted T cells, or PBMCs; the material itself was cDNA or gDNA.

The V and J ends lost 4 bases and 7 bases, in that order; junction bases with no gene match: 7. Per germline, CDR1 LGHNA and CDR2 YSLEER. The CDR3 has 15 residues. Libraries were prepared by immunoSEQ multiplex PCR; TCRdb keeps only in-frame clonotypes and omits some of them. The table lists 15,000 to 19,000 clones, around four fifths of them singletons. The material sequenced was peripheral blood. The source of this sequence is an older man with active or convalescent COVID-19. The chain employs TRBV4-3 and TRBJ1-5, with TRBD1 matching over 10 bases. This CDR3 reads CASSRDRGLSQPQHF. The CDR3 DNA sequence: TGCGCCAGCAGCCGTGACAGGGGGCTTTCCCAGCCCCAGCATTTT.